This TCR beta chain was found in a study of cytomegalovirus exposure and HLA in healthy donors. Overall study results and limits: Reports indicate that TCR beta sequences accurately predicted the HLA-A and HLA-B alleles of most subjects.

This CDR3 spans 14 amino acids. CDR1 SSHAT and CDR2 FNYEAQ come from the germline V gene (reference sequence). It was with 60 Vbeta and 13 Jbeta primers that the PCR ran. Data came from immunoSEQ multiplex PCR; TCRdb stores just in-frame clones and leaves some out. The sample includes 170,000 or so clones, roughly 77% of them seen just once. Remarks on this clone: Its antigen is unidentified.

V gene TRBV7-7 combines with J gene TRBJ2-5, with 7 nucleotides matching TRBD1. The sequenced sample was PBMCs. This TCR was sampled from a woman in her 50s in good health and CMV-seropositive. The CDR3 is CASSNSGQQETQYF. CDR3 sequence (DNA): TGTGCTAGTTCGAATTCGGGACAGCAAGAGACCCAGTACTTC. The full variable domain, completed using reference TRBV7-7 and TRBJ2-5, is GAGVSQSPRYKVTKRGQDVTLRCDPISSHATLYWYQQALGQGPEFLTYFNYEAQPDKSGLPSDRFSAERPEGSISTLTIQRTEQRDSAMYRCASSNSGQQETQYFGPGTRLLVL.